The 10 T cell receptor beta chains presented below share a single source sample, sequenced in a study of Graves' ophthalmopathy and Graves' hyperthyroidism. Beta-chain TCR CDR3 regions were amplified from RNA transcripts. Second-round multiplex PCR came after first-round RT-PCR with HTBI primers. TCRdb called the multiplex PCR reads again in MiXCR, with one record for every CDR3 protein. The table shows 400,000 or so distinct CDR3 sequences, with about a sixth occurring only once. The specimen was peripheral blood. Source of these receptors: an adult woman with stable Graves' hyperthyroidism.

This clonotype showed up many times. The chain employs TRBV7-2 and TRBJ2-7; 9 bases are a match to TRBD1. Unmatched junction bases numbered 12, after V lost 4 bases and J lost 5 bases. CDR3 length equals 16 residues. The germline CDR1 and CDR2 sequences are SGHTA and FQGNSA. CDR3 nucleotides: TGTGCCAGCAGCTCCCAATCGGGACAGGGTATACACGAGCAGTACTTC. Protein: CASSSQSGQGIHEQYF.

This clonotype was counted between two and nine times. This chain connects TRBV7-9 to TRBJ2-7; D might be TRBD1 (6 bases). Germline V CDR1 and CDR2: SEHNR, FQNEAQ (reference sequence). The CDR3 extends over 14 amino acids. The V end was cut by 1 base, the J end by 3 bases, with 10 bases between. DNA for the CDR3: TGTGCCAGCAGCTTAGGGGGGCTAGTCTACGAGCAGTACTTC. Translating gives CASSLGGLVYEQYF.

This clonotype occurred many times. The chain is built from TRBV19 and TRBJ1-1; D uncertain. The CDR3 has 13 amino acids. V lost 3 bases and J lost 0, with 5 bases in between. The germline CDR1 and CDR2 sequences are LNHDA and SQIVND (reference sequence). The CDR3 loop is CASSMNVNTEAFF. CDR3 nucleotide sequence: TGTGCCAGTAGTATGAACGTGAACACTGAAGCTTTCTTT.

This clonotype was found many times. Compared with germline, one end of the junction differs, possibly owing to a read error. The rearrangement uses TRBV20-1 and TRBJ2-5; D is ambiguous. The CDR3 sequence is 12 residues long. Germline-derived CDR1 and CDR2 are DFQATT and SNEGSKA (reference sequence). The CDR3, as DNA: TGCAGTGCTGGAGAGAAGGTTCAGACCCAGTACTTC. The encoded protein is CSAGEKVQTQYF.

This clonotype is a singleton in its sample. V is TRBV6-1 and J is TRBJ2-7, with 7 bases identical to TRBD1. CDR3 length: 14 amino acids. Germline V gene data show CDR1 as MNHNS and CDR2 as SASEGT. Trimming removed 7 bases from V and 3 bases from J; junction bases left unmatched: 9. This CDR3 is CASTHRAGGYEQYF. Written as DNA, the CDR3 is TGTGCCAGCACTCACAGGGCAGGGGGCTACGAGCAGTACTTC.

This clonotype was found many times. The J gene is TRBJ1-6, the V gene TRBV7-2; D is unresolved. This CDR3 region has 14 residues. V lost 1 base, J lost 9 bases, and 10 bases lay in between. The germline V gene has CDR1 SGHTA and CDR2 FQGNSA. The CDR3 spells CASSLGVPGSPLHF. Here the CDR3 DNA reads TGTGCCAGCAGCTTAGGGGTTCCTGGTTCACCCCTCCACTTT.

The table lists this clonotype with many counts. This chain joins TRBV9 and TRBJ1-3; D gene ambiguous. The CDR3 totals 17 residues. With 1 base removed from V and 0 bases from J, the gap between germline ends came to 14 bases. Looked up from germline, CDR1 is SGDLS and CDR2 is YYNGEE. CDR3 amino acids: CASSVSLTGISGNTIYF. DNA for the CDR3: TGTGCCAGCAGCGTAAGTCTGACGGGGATCTCTGGAAACACCATATATTTT.

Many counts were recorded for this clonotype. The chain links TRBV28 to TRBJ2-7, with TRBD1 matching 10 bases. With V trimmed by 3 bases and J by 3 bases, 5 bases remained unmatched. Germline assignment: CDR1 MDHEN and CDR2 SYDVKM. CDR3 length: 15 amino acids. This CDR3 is CASSFTTGGFYEQYF. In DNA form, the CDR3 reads TGTGCCAGCAGTTTTACGACAGGGGGCTTCTACGAGCAGTACTTC.

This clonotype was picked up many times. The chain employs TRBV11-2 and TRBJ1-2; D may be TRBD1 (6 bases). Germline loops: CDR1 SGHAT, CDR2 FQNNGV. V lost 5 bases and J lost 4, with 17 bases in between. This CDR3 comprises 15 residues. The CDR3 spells CASSHIRTASYGYTF. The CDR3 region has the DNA TGTGCCAGCAGCCACATCCGGACAGCGTCCTATGGCTACACCTTC.

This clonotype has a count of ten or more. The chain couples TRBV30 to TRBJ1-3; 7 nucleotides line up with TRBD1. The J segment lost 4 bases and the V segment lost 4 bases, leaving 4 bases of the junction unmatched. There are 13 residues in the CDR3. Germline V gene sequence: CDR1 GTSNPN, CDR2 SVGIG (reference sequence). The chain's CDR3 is CAWTGTDGNTIYF. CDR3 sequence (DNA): TGTGCCTGGACCGGGACAGACGGAAACACCATATATTTT.